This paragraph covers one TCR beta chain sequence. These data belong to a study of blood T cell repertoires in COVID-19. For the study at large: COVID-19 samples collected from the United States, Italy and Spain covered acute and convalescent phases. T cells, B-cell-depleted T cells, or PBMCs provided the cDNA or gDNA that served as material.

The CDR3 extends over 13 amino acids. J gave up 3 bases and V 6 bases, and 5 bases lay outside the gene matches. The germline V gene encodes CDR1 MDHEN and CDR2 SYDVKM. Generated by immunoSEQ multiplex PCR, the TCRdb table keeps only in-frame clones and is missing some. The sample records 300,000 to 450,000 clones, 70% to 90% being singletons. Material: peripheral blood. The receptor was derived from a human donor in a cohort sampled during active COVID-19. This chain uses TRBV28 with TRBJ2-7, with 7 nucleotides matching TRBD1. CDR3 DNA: TGTGCCAGCAGACAGGGGTTTTTCTACGAGCAGTACTTC. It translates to CASRQGFFYEQYF.